This entry concerns a single T cell receptor (beta chain). In the original analysis: Estimation of nucleated cell counts relied on the amplification of reference gene primers. Assay: immunoSEQ multiplex PCR; the TCRdb copy retains only in-frame clones and omits some. V and J calls plus clone size are reproduced from that table; the DNA served to infer D and trimming. The sample has some 210,000 clones, around 82% seen once. The data were obtained in a study of blood T cell repertoires in COVID-19. Overall study context: Acute-phase and convalescent COVID-19 samples originated in the United States, Italy and Spain. The analysed material was cDNA or gDNA that came from T cells, B-cell-depleted T cells, or PBMCs.

From germline, CDR1 is MNHEY and CDR2 SVGEGT. Trimming left V 5 bases short and J 6 bases short, with 13 bases between. The CDR3 totals 13 residues. The sequenced sample was peripheral blood. The chain couples TRBV6-2 or TRBV6-3 to TRBJ1-1, with D perhaps matching TRBD1 (6 bases). The TCR comes from a woman in her 40s with acute or convalescent COVID-19. The CDR3 DNA sequence: TGTGCCAGCAGTCCACAGGGTTTTGCTGAAGCTTTCTTT. Translation gives CASSPQGFAEAFF.